This T cell receptor beta chain came from a study of cytomegalovirus exposure and HLA in healthy donors. The repertoire was sequenced with immunoSEQ multiplex PCR; TCRdb's copy has only in-frame clones and lacks some. The sample lists around 98,000 clones; 87% were seen once. Germline V CDR1 and CDR2: ENHRY, SYGVKD. There are 13 residues in the CDR3. V was cut by 2 bases and J by 8 bases, with 12 bases left in between. As to this clone: Its antigen is as yet unknown.

Points from the study as a whole: With high specificity and sensitivity, the classifier reportedly diagnosed cytomegalovirus status.

The origin of this receptor is a man in his late teens or twenties in good health and CMV-seropositive. The rearrangement joins TRBV10-3 to TRBJ1-2, with unresolved D. Sequenced: PBMCs. CDR3: CAISETAAEGYTF. The CDR3 bases are TGTGCCATCAGTGAGACCGCTGCCGAGGGCTACACCTTC.